This T cell receptor (beta chain) was retrieved from a study of vaccination and CD4 T cells after COVID-19. Overall study results and limits: Nearly all convalescent vaccine-specific clones, 304 of 307, recognized only SARS-CoV-2 spike.

This clonotype was found a few times. Antigen: not known. Noted treatment: 10-day PBMC culture with coronavirus spike peptide pools or control peptides (ViraFEST assay). The CDR3 totals 15 residues. V was shortened by 7 bases and J by 6 bases, with 16 bases between the two germline ends. Sequenced with the Oncomine TCR Beta short-read assay was DNA taken from cultured CD4+ T cells. MiXCR, applied by TCRdb to the PCR reads, yields one record per CDR3 protein. The data contain over 15,000 distinct CDR3 sequences, approximately 45% of them seen just once; the ten biggest clones take up 5.5% to 6.5%. The V and J genes are TRBV12-3 or TRBV12-4 and TRBJ1-6; D perhaps matches TRBD1 (5 bases). This sequence was found in a human donor who had recovered from COVID-19. Sequencing was performed on CD4+ T cells from blood, cultured in vitro, taken before SARS-CoV-2 vaccination. CDR3 amino acids: CASNSWGGVNSPLHF. The CDR3 bases are TGTGCCAGCAACTCGTGGGGGGGAGTTAATTCACCCCTCCACTTT.